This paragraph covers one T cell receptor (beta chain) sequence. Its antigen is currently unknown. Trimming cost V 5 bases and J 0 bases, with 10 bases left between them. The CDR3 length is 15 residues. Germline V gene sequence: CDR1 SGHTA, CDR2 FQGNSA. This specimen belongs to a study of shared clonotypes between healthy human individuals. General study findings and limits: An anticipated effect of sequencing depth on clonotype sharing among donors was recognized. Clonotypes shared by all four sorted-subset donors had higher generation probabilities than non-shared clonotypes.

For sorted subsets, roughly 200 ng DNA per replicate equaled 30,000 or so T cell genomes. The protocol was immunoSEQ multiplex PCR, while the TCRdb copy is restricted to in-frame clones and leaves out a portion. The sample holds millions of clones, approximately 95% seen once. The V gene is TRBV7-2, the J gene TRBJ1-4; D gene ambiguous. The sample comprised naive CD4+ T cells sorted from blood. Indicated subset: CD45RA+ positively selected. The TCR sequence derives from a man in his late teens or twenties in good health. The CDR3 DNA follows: TGTGCCAGCAGCCCTAGAAGCGCAACTAATGAAAAACTGTTTTTT. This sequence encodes CASSPRSATNEKLFF.